The rows below give T cell receptor beta chains drawn from one sample of a study of T cells after yellow fever vaccination. TCRdb recomputed calls from the 5' RACE reads with MiXCR, one row per CDR3 protein. The table shows around 890 distinct CDR3 sequences, with about a tenth occurring only once. The sample in question was CD8+ T cells binding an NS4B(214-222) dextramer, sorted from PBMCs, obtained about 41 days after the first yellow fever vaccination. The receptors stem from a man younger than 35 who received the YFV17D yellow fever vaccine. The CDR3 runs from the conserved cysteine through the conserved F or W. The order of the fields is D gene, J gene, CDR3 length, clone size, V gene, CDR3 DNA, CDR3 protein. D genes are given only for firm matches. The size of a clone is reported for some rows only, either as once, few or many, or as a class for expanded clones.

D gene: TRBD1
J gene: TRBJ1-6
CDR3 length: 16
clone size: medium-sized
V gene: TRBV27
CDR3 DNA: TGTGCCAGCAGTTTAGGCGGACAGGGGTTTAATTCACCCCTCCACTTT
CDR3 protein: CASSLGGQGFNSPLHF

D gene: .
J gene: TRBJ1-5
CDR3 length: 13
clone size: medium-sized
V gene: TRBV6-2/TRBV6-3
CDR3 DNA: TGTGCCAGCAGCCCCACCGGGGGCCAGCCCCAGCATTTT
CDR3 protein: CASSPTGGQPQHF

D gene: .
J gene: TRBJ2-7
CDR3 length: 11
clone size: medium-sized
V gene: TRBV5-1
CDR3 DNA: TGCGCCAGCAGTATAGCGTACGAGCAGTACTTC
CDR3 protein: CASSIAYEQYF

D gene: TRBD1
J gene: TRBJ1-2
CDR3 length: 15
clone size: many
V gene: TRBV3-1
CDR3 DNA: TGTGCCAGCAGCCCGACCGGGACAGGCGCCTATGGCTACACCTTC
CDR3 protein: CASSPTGTGAYGYTF

D gene: .
J gene: TRBJ1-2
CDR3 length: 13
clone size: many
V gene: TRBV9
CDR3 DNA: TGTGCCAGCAGCGAGGGGGGAAACTATGGCTACACCTTC
CDR3 protein: CASSEGGNYGYTF

D gene: .
J gene: TRBJ2-1
CDR3 length: 13
clone size: many
V gene: TRBV9
CDR3 DNA: TGTGCCAGCAGCAGCTCACACTACAATGAGCAGTTCTTC
CDR3 protein: CASSSSHYNEQFF

D gene: .
J gene: TRBJ2-1
CDR3 length: 13
clone size: few
V gene: TRBV9
CDR3 DNA: TGTGCCAGCGAGGGCATCTCCTACAATGAGCAGTTCTTC
CDR3 protein: CASEGISYNEQFF

D gene: TRBD1
J gene: TRBJ2-7
CDR3 length: 15
clone size: medium-sized
V gene: TRBV6-5
CDR3 DNA: TGTGCCAGCAGTTACTCCGGGACAGGGCGCTACGAGCAGTACTTC
CDR3 protein: CASSYSGTGRYEQYF

D gene: .
J gene: TRBJ1-2
CDR3 length: 13
clone size: medium-sized
V gene: TRBV6-2/TRBV6-3
CDR3 DNA: TGTGCCAGCAGTTACTCGGCAGCCTATGGCTACACCTTC
CDR3 protein: CASSYSAAYGYTF

D gene: .
J gene: TRBJ1-5
CDR3 length: 13
clone size: medium-sized
V gene: TRBV2
CDR3 DNA: TGTGCCAGCAGTAACGGACGGAATCAGCCCCAGCATTTT
CDR3 protein: CASSNGRNQPQHF

D gene: .
J gene: TRBJ2-1
CDR3 length: 13
clone size: medium-sized
V gene: TRBV27
CDR3 DNA: TGTGCCAGCAGTGTAAATGGGGCAGTTGAGCAGTTCTTC
CDR3 protein: CASSVNGAVEQFF

D gene: .
J gene: TRBJ1-1
CDR3 length: 15
clone size: medium-sized
V gene: TRBV4-2
CDR3 DNA: TGTGCCAGCAGCCAAGAAGAATGGGCTGGCGCTGAAGCTTTCTTT
CDR3 protein: CASSQEEWAGAEAFF

D gene: .
J gene: TRBJ2-5
CDR3 length: 16
clone size: large
V gene: TRBV9
CDR3 DNA: TGTGCCAGCAGCGTAGATGGTACGGGCCGTCCAGAGACCCAGTACTTC
CDR3 protein: CASSVDGTGRPETQYF

D gene: TRBD1
J gene: TRBJ2-3
CDR3 length: 14
clone size: large
V gene: TRBV20-1
CDR3 DNA: TGCAGTGCCCCCGTGTACAGGGGTGCAGATACGCAGTATTTT
CDR3 protein: CSAPVYRGADTQYF

D gene: TRBD2
J gene: TRBJ2-7
CDR3 length: 13
clone size: medium-sized
V gene: TRBV27
CDR3 DNA: TGTGCCAGCAGGGCGGGGGTAGCCTACGAGCAGTACTTC
CDR3 protein: CASRAGVAYEQYF

D gene: .
J gene: TRBJ2-7
CDR3 length: 13
clone size: many
V gene: TRBV7-2
CDR3 DNA: TGTGCCAGCAGCTTAGGACTAGTCTACGAGCAGTACTTC
CDR3 protein: CASSLGLVYEQYF

D gene: .
J gene: TRBJ2-3
CDR3 length: 15
clone size: many
V gene: TRBV9
CDR3 DNA: TGTGCCAGCAGCGTACTAGCCGGGGGAGCAGATACGCAGTATTTT
CDR3 protein: CASSVLAGGADTQYF

D gene: .
J gene: TRBJ1-1
CDR3 length: 12
clone size: medium-sized
V gene: TRBV29-1
CDR3 DNA: TGCAGCGTTGAAGATTTTCCCACTGAAGCTTTCTTT
CDR3 protein: CSVEDFPTEAFF

D gene: .
J gene: TRBJ1-1
CDR3 length: 14
clone size: medium-sized
V gene: TRBV7-7
CDR3 DNA: TGTGCTAGCAGCTTAAAGGGGCTGAACACTGAAGCTTTCTTT
CDR3 protein: CASSLKGLNTEAFF

D gene: .
J gene: TRBJ1-5
CDR3 length: 15
clone size: medium-sized
V gene: TRBV19
CDR3 DNA: TGTGCCAGTAGCCCACAGGATTCCAGCAATCAGCCCCAGCATTTT
CDR3 protein: CASSPQDSSNQPQHF

D gene: TRBD1
J gene: TRBJ1-2
CDR3 length: 14
clone size: medium-sized
V gene: TRBV10-3
CDR3 DNA: TGTGCCATCAGTGAGTCTGAGGGGGCGAGAGGCTACACCTTC
CDR3 protein: CAISESEGARGYTF

D gene: TRBD2
J gene: TRBJ2-1
CDR3 length: 13
clone size: medium-sized
V gene: TRBV6-5
CDR3 DNA: TGTGCCAGCCGGGGGGGGCCGGGGAATGAGCAGTTCTTC
CDR3 protein: CASRGGPGNEQFF

D gene: .
J gene: TRBJ2-1
CDR3 length: 15
clone size: large
V gene: TRBV9
CDR3 DNA: TGTGCCAGCAGCCCAGGGGGGGTGGGTTACAATGAGCAGTTCTTC
CDR3 protein: CASSPGGVGYNEQFF

D gene: .
J gene: TRBJ2-7
CDR3 length: 14
clone size: medium-sized
V gene: TRBV9
CDR3 DNA: TGTGCCAGCAGCCCCGCCTCTGGGTTTTACGAGCAGTACTTC
CDR3 protein: CASSPASGFYEQYF

D gene: .
J gene: TRBJ1-5
CDR3 length: 12
clone size: .
V gene: TRBV2
CDR3 DNA: TGTGCCATCTGCTATCCCAATCAGCCCCAGCATTTT
CDR3 protein: CAICYPNQPQHF

D gene: TRBD2
J gene: TRBJ2-2
CDR3 length: 13
clone size: medium-sized
V gene: TRBV6-2/TRBV6-3
CDR3 DNA: TGTGCCAGCAGTTCCGGACTAGCCGGGGAGCTGTTTTTT
CDR3 protein: CASSSGLAGELFF

D gene: .
J gene: TRBJ2-1
CDR3 length: 15
clone size: medium-sized
V gene: TRBV7-2
CDR3 DNA: TGTGCCAGCAGCTTAGGGGGGGCCTGGTACAATGAGCAGTTCTTC
CDR3 protein: CASSLGGAWYNEQFF

D gene: TRBD1
J gene: TRBJ1-5
CDR3 length: 14
clone size: medium-sized
V gene: TRBV5-5
CDR3 DNA: TGTGCCAGCAGCGTGGGACAGGGGAATCAGCCCCAGCATTTT
CDR3 protein: CASSVGQGNQPQHF

D gene: .
J gene: TRBJ1-1
CDR3 length: 13
clone size: medium-sized
V gene: TRBV6-5
CDR3 DNA: TGTGCCAGCAGTCCTGGGCCGTGGGGTATTGCTTTCTTT
CDR3 protein: CASSPGPWGIAFF

D gene: .
J gene: TRBJ1-5
CDR3 length: 12
clone size: .
V gene: TRBV12-3/TRBV12-4
CDR3 DNA: TGTGCCAGCAGTTATCCCAAACAGCCCCACCATTTT
CDR3 protein: CASSYPKQPHHF

D gene: .
J gene: TRBJ1-5
CDR3 length: 15
clone size: medium-sized
V gene: TRBV4-3
CDR3 DNA: TGCGCCAGCAGCCAAGGATCCGCAGGGAACCAGCCCCAGCATTTT
CDR3 protein: CASSQGSAGNQPQHF

D gene: TRBD2
J gene: TRBJ2-7
CDR3 length: 15
clone size: medium-sized
V gene: TRBV4-2
CDR3 DNA: TGTGCCAGCAGCCATAGTAGCGGGAGCGCCTACGAGCAGTACTTC
CDR3 protein: CASSHSSGSAYEQYF

D gene: .
J gene: TRBJ2-2
CDR3 length: 13
clone size: medium-sized
V gene: TRBV5-6
CDR3 DNA: TGTGCCAGCAGCCTCGGGGGAACCGGGGAGCTGTTTTTT
CDR3 protein: CASSLGGTGELFF

D gene: .
J gene: TRBJ2-7
CDR3 length: 13
clone size: .
V gene: TRBV20-1
CDR3 DNA: TGCAGCTCTAGCCAGGCCGCGGGCTACGAGCAGTACTTC
CDR3 protein: CSSSQAAGYEQYF

D gene: TRBD1
J gene: TRBJ1-1
CDR3 length: 19
clone size: medium-sized
V gene: TRBV4-1
CDR3 DNA: TGCGCCAGCAGCCAAGTGGTCTTCGGGATGGGGGGACAGGACACTGAAGCTTTCTTT
CDR3 protein: CASSQVVFGMGGQDTEAFF

D gene: .
J gene: TRBJ2-1
CDR3 length: 15
clone size: medium-sized
V gene: TRBV9
CDR3 DNA: TGTGCCAGCAGCGTAGGGGGGGCTTCCTACAATGAGCAGTTCTTC
CDR3 protein: CASSVGGASYNEQFF

D gene: TRBD1
J gene: TRBJ1-2
CDR3 length: 14
clone size: many
V gene: TRBV24-1
CDR3 DNA: TGTGCCACCAGTGATCCCGGGACAGTCTATGGCTACACCTTC
CDR3 protein: CATSDPGTVYGYTF

D gene: .
J gene: TRBJ1-5
CDR3 length: 14
clone size: medium-sized
V gene: TRBV15
CDR3 DNA: TGTGCCACCAGCAGAGGGCCGGGCAATCAGCCCCAGCATTTT
CDR3 protein: CATSRGPGNQPQHF

D gene: .
J gene: TRBJ2-7
CDR3 length: 15
clone size: medium-sized
V gene: TRBV11-1
CDR3 DNA: TGTGCCAGCAGCTTAGCGTATGGACCAGCCTACGAGCAGTACTTC
CDR3 protein: CASSLAYGPAYEQYF

D gene: TRBD2
J gene: TRBJ2-1
CDR3 length: 15
clone size: medium-sized
V gene: TRBV20-1
CDR3 DNA: TGCAGTGCTAGCCTTAGCGGGGGGGCCGGGGGTGAGCAGTTCTTC
CDR3 protein: CSASLSGGAGGEQFF

D gene: .
J gene: TRBJ2-7
CDR3 length: 13
clone size: medium-sized
V gene: TRBV29-1
CDR3 DNA: TGCAGCGTTGGGGAGGGGGTTGCCTACGAGCAGTACTTC
CDR3 protein: CSVGEGVAYEQYF

D gene: TRBD2
J gene: TRBJ2-7
CDR3 length: 13
clone size: medium-sized
V gene: TRBV2
CDR3 DNA: TGTGCCATCGGGACTAGCGGTTCCGACGAGCAGTACTTC
CDR3 protein: CAIGTSGSDEQYF

D gene: TRBD1
J gene: TRBJ2-7
CDR3 length: 14
clone size: large
V gene: TRBV15
CDR3 DNA: TGTGCCACCAGCAGCGGGACAGGTCCCTACGAGCAGTACTTC
CDR3 protein: CATSSGTGPYEQYF

D gene: TRBD2
J gene: TRBJ2-7
CDR3 length: 15
clone size: .
V gene: TRBV28
CDR3 DNA: TGTGCCTTCTGTCCCGCGGGAGGGGAGGCCTACGAGCAGTACTTC
CDR3 protein: CAFCPAGGEAYEQYF

D gene: TRBD1
J gene: TRBJ1-1
CDR3 length: 16
clone size: medium-sized
V gene: TRBV6-5
CDR3 DNA: TGTGCCAGCAGTTACTCATTCACAGGGGCTGGCACTGAAGCTTTCTTT
CDR3 protein: CASSYSFTGAGTEAFF

D gene: .
J gene: TRBJ1-2
CDR3 length: 13
clone size: medium-sized
V gene: TRBV15
CDR3 DNA: TGTGCCACCAGCACCGCCGAGAACTATGGCTACACCTTC
CDR3 protein: CATSTAENYGYTF

D gene: TRBD1
J gene: TRBJ2-7
CDR3 length: 14
clone size: medium-sized
V gene: TRBV9
CDR3 DNA: TGTGCCAGCAGCGTTGGGACAGGGGCCTACGAGCAGTACTTC
CDR3 protein: CASSVGTGAYEQYF

D gene: .
J gene: TRBJ2-1
CDR3 length: 14
clone size: medium-sized
V gene: TRBV6-2/TRBV6-3
CDR3 DNA: TGTGCCAGCAGTTACTGGGGTTCGGGTTCTGAGCAGTTCTTC
CDR3 protein: CASSYWGSGSEQFF

D gene: .
J gene: TRBJ2-5
CDR3 length: 16
clone size: medium-sized
V gene: TRBV21-1
CDR3 DNA: TGTGCCAGCAGCAAAAACCGTGGCAGGTTGGAAGAGACCCAGTACTTC
CDR3 protein: CASSKNRGRLEETQYF

D gene: .
J gene: TRBJ1-1
CDR3 length: 13
clone size: medium-sized
V gene: TRBV15
CDR3 DNA: TGTGCCACCAGCAGAGCGACGGGCGCTGAAGCTTTCTTT
CDR3 protein: CATSRATGAEAFF